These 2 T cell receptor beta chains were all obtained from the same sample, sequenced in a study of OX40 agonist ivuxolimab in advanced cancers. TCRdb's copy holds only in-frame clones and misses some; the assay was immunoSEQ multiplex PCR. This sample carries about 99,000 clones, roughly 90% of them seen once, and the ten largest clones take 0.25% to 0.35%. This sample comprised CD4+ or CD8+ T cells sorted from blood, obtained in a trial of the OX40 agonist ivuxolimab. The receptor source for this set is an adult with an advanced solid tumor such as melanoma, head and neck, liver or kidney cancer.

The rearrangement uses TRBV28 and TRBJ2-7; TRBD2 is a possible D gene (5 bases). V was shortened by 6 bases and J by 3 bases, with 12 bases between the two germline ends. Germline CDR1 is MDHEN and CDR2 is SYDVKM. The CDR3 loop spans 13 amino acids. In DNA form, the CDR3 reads TGTGCCAGCAGGCGCGGGCGGAGCTACGAGCAGTACTTC. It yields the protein CASRRGRSYEQYF.

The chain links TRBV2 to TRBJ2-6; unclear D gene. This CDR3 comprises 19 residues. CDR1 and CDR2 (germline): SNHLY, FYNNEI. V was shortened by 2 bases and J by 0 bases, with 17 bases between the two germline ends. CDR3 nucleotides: TGTGCCAGCAGTGAATCAGATACGGTGAGGAGCTCTGGGGCCAACGTCCTGACTTTC. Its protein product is CASSESDTVRSSGANVLTF.